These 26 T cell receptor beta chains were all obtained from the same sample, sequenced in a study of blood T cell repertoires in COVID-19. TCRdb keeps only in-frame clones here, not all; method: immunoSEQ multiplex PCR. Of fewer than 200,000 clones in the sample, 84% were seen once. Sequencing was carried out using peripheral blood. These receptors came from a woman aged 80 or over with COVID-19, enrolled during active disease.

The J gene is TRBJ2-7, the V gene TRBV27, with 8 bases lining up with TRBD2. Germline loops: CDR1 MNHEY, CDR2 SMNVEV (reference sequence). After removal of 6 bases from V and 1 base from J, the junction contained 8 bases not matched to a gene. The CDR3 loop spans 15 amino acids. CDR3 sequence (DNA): TGTGCCAGCAGATCGAAGCGGGAGCGGTCCTACGAGCAGTACTTC. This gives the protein CASRSKRERSYEQYF.

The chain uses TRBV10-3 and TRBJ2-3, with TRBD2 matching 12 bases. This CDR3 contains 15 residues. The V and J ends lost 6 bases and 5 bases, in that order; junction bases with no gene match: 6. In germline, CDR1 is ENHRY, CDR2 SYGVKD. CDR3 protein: CAIRQTSGSQDTQYF. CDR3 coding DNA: TGTGCCATCAGGCAGACTAGCGGGAGCCAAGATACGCAGTATTTT.

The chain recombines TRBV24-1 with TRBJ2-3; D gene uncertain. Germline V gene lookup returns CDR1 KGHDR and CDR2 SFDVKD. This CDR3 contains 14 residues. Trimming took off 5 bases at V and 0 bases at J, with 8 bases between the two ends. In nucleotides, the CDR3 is TGTGCCACCAGTGCCACTTGGAGCACAGATACGCAGTATTTT. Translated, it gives CATSATWSTDTQYF.

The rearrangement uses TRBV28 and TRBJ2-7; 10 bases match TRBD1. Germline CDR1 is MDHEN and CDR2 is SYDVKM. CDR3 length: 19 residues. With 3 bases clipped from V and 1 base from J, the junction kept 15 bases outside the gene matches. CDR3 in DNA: TGTGCCAGCAGTTTGGATGGGACAGGGGAGGTCGTACCGTCCTACGAGCAGTACTTC. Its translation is CASSLDGTGEVVPSYEQYF.

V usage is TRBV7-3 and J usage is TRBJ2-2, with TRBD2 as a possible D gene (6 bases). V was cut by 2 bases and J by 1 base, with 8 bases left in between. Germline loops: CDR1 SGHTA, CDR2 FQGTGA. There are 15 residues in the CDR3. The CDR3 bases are TGTGCCAGCAGCTTAGTCGGGGGGAACACCGGGGAGCTGTTTTTT. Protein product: CASSLVGGNTGELFF.

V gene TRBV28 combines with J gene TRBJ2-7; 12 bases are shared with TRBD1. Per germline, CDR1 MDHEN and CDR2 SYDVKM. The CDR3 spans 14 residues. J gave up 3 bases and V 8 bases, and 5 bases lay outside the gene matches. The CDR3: CASGGTGGFYEQYF. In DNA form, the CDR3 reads TGTGCCAGCGGGGGGACAGGGGGCTTCTACGAGCAGTACTTC.

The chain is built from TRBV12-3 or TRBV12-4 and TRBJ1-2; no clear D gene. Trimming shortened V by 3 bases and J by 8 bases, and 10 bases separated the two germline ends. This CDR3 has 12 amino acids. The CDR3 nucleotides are TGTGCCAGCAGTTTTGGTAGATTGGGCTACACCTTC. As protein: CASSFGRLGYTF.

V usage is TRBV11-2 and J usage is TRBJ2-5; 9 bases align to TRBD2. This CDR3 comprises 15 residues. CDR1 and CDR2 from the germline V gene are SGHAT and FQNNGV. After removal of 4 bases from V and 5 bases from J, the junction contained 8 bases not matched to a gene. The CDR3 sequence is CASSYYLAGQETQYF. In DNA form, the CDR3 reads TGTGCCAGCAGCTACTACCTAGCGGGACAGGAGACCCAGTACTTC.

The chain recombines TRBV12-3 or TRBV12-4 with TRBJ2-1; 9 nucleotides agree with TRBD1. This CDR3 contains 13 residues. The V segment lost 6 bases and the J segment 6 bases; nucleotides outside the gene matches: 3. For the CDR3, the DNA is TGTGCCAGCAGGAAGACAGGGGGCAATGAGCAGTTCTTC. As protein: CASRKTGGNEQFF.

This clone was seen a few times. The CDR3 DNA reads TGCGCCAGCAGCCTAATAATTGGAGGAAGCAATCAGCCCCAGCATTTT. Translated: CASSLIIGGSNQPQHF. The rearrangement uses TRBV4-1 and TRBJ1-5; D ambiguous. V lost 4 bases to trimming and J lost 1 base, with 14 bases between them. Germline V gives CDR1 MGHRA, CDR2 YSYEKL. The CDR3 loop spans 16 amino acids.

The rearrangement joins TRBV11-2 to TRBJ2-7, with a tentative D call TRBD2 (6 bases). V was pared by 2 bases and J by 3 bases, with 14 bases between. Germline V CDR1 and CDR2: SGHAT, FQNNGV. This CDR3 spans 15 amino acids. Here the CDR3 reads CASSLTTSSVYEQYF. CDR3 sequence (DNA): TGTGCCAGCAGCTTAACCACCTCTAGCGTCTACGAGCAGTACTTC. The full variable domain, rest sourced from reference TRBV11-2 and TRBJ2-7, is EAGVAQSPRYKIIEKRQSVAFWCNPISGHATLYWYQQILGQGPKLLIQFQNNGVVDDSQLPKDRFSAERLKGVDSTLKIQPAKLEDSAVYLCASSLTTSSVYEQYFGPGTRLTVT.

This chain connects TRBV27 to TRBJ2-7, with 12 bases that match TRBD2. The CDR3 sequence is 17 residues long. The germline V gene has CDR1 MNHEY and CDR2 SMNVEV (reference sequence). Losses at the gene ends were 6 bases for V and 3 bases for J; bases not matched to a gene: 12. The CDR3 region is CASSPAPSGRAVYEQYF. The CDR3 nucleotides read TGTGCCAGCAGCCCCGCTCCTAGCGGGAGGGCAGTCTACGAGCAGTACTTC.

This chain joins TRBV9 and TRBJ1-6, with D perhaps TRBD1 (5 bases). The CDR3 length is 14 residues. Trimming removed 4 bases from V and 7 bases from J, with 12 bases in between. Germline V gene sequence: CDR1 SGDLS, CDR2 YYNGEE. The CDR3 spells CASSSRQYNSPLHF. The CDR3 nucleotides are TGTGCCAGCAGCTCCCGACAGTACAATTCACCCCTCCACTTT.

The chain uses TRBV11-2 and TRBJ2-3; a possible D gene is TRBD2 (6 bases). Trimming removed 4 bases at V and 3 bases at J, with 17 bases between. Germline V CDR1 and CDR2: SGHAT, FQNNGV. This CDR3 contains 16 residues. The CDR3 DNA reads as TGTGCCAGCAGCTCTGGGGTCCGGGCGGGGACAGATACGCAGTATTTT. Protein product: CASSSGVRAGTDTQYF.

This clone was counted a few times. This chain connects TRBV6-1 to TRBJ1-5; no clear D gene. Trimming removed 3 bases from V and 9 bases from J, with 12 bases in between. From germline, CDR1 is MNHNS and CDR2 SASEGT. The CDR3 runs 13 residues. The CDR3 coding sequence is TGTGCCAGCAGTGATTTGGGCCCGCGGCCCCAGCATTTT. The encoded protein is CASSDLGPRPQHF.

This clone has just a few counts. Written as DNA, the CDR3 is TGTGCCAGCAGCTCCGGGGGGGCGCAGGTCTATGGCTACACCTTC. It encodes CASSSGGAQVYGYTF. The chain uses TRBV5-5 and TRBJ1-2, with D perhaps TRBD1 (6 bases). V gave up 3 bases and J gave up 4 bases, with 16 bases separating them. This CDR3 has 15 residues. Germline CDR1 is SGHKS and CDR2 is YYEKEE (reference sequence).

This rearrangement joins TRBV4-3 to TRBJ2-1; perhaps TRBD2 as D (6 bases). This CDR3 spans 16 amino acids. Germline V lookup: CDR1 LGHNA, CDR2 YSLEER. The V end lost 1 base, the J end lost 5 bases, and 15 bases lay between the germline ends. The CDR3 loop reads CASSQGVGGTDNEQFF. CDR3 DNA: TGCGCCAGCAGCCAAGGCGTCGGGGGAACGGACAATGAGCAGTTCTTC.

In DNA form, the CDR3 reads TGTGCCAGCAGCTTGACACAGGGCGGTTCTGAAGCTTTCTTT. It is translated as CASSLTQGGSEAFF. The rearrangement links TRBV5-4 to TRBJ1-1, with D maybe TRBD1 (6 bases). Trimming left V 1 base short and J 6 bases short, with 13 bases between. The CDR3 loop spans 14 amino acids. Germline-derived CDR1 and CDR2 are SGHNT and YYREEE (reference sequence).

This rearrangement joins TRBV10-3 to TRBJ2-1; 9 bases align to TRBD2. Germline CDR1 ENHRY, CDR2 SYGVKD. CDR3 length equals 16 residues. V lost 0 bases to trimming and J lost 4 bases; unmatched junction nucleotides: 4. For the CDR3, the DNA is TGTGCCATCAGTGAGTCGGCGAGCGGGGGGTACAATGAGCAGTTCTTC. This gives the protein CAISESASGGYNEQFF.

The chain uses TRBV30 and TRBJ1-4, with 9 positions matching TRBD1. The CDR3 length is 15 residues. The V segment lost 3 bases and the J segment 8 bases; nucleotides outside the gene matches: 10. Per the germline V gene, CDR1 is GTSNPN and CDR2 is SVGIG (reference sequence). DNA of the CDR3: TGTGCCTGGAGCCGCCCCGGGACAGGGACGGAAAAACTGTTTTTT. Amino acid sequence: CAWSRPGTGTEKLFF.

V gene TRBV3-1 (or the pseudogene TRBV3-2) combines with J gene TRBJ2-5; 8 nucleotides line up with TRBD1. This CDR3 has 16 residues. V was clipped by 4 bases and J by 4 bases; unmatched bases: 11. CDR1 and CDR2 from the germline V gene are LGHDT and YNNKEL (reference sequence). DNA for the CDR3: TGTGCCAGCAGCCCCCGTTGGACAGGGTCCGTAGAGACCCAGTACTTC. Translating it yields CASSPRWTGSVETQYF.

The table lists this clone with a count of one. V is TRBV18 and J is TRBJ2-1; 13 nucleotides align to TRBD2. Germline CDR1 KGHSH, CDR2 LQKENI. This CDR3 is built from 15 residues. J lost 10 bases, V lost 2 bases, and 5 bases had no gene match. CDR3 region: CASSPKLAGGLEQFF. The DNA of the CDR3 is TGTGCCAGCTCACCAAAACTAGCGGGAGGGTTGGAGCAGTTCTTC.

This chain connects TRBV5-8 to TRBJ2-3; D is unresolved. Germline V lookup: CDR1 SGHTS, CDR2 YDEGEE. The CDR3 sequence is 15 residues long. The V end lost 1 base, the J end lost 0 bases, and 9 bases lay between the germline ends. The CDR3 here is CASSLPVSSTDTQYF. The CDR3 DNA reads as TGTGCCAGCAGCTTGCCTGTGTCCAGCACAGATACGCAGTATTTT.

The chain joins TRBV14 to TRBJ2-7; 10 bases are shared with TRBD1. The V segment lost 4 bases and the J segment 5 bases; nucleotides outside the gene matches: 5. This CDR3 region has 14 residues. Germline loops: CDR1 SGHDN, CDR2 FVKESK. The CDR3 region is CASSPRQGANEQYF. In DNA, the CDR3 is TGTGCCAGCAGCCCCAGACAGGGGGCTAACGAGCAGTACTTC.

CDR3 loop: CASSRRGTEAFF. The CDR3 nucleotides are TGTGCCAGCAGTCGCAGGGGAACTGAAGCTTTCTTT. V gene TRBV6-5 combines with J gene TRBJ1-1; perhaps TRBD1 as D (6 bases). The CDR3 runs to 12 residues. The germline V gene encodes CDR1 MNHEY and CDR2 SVGAGI. Trimming left V 5 bases short and J 5 bases short, with 9 bases between.

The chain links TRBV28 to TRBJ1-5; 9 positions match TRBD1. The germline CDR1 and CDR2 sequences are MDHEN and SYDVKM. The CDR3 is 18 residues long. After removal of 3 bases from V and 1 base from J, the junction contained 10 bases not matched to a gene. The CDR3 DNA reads TGTGCCAGCAGTTTTCCCATTAACAGGGGGCGCAGCAATCAGCCCCAGCATTTT. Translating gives CASSFPINRGRSNQPQHF. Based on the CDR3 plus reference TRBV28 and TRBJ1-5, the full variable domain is DVKVTQSSRYLVKRTGEKVFLECVQDMDHENMFWYRQDPGLGLRLIYFSYDVKMKEKGDIPEGYSVSREKKERFSLILESASTNQTSMYLCASSFPINRGRSNQPQHFGDGTRLSIL.